This passage covers 18 T cell receptor beta chains from one sample sequenced in a study of T-cell reconstitution after alpha-beta-depleted transplantation in children (dated by TCRdb to between 2015 and 2016). The library was prepared using PCR. Sequencing instrument: Illumina HiSeq 2500. To normalize quantification of the TCRbeta repertoire, the TCR libraries were built with molecular barcoding that relied on unique molecular identifiers. TCRdb passed the public sequencing reads through fastp at Q25 and MiXCR, retaining productive beta sequences. Rows merge per CDR3 protein into single entries with the most common DNA and genes. In this sample the table shows some 550,000 distinct CDR3 sequences, around 16% of which occur a single time. The top ten clonotypes cover roughly 3.3% of the sample. The sequencing used PBMCs from the stem cell graft donor, collected from the stem cell graft. The receptors stem from a human donor who donated a stem cell graft to a child with acute lymphoblastic leukemia.

This clonotype was seen more than once but under ten times. The genes are TRBV29-1 and TRBJ1-1; 9 nucleotides line up with TRBD1. The CDR3 loop spans 14 amino acids. The germline V gene encodes CDR1 SQVTM and CDR2 ANQGSEA. The trim removed 7 bases at V and 6 bases at J, leaving 12 bases unmatched. The CDR3 region is CSAPMTGGNPEAFF. The CDR3 nucleotides are TGCAGCGCTCCTATGACAGGGGGAAACCCTGAAGCTTTCTTT.

V gene TRBV10-2 combines with J gene TRBJ2-1, with a tentative D call TRBD2 (6 bases). Germline V CDR1 and CDR2: WSHSY, SAAADI. This CDR3 is 16 amino acids long. V was clipped by 0 bases and J by 3 bases, with 12 bases between them. The CDR3 coding sequence is TGCGCCAGCAGTGAGTCGGGGCTAGCGTACTACAATGAGCAGTTCTTC. Translated, it gives CASSESGLAYYNEQFF.

This clonotype has just a few counts. The gene calls are TRBV20-1 and TRBJ2-1; 8 bases agree with TRBD2. Germline CDR1 and CDR2: DFQATT and SNEGSKA (reference sequence). This CDR3 comprises 17 residues. With 1 base clipped from V and 0 bases from J, the junction kept 8 bases outside the gene matches. The CDR3: CSARGRTSRSSYNEQFF. CDR3 bases: TGCAGTGCTAGAGGGAGGACTAGCAGGAGCTCCTACAATGAGCAGTTCTTC.

The chain carries TRBV18 and TRBJ1-5; unclear D gene. CDR3 length: 15 residues. V lost 1 base and J 6 bases, leaving 13 bases between the germline ends. Germline lookup yields CDR1 KGHSH and CDR2 LQKENI. The CDR3 spells CASSPRSGRGQPQHF. In DNA form, the CDR3 reads TGTGCCAGCTCACCACGGTCAGGAAGAGGTCAGCCCCAGCATTTT. The entire variable domain, with the rest obtained from reference TRBV18 and TRBJ1-5, is as follows: NAGVMQNPRHLVRRRGQEARLRCSPMKGHSHVYWYRQLPEEGLKFMVYLQKENIIDESGMPKERFSAEFPKEGPSILRIQQVVRGDSAAYFCASSPRSGRGQPQHFGDGTRLSIL.

The rearrangement uses TRBV27 and TRBJ1-6; D uncertain. V was pared by 7 bases and J by 0 bases, with 7 bases between. Per germline, CDR1 MNHEY and CDR2 SMNVEV (reference sequence). The CDR3 has 14 amino acids. CDR3 in amino acids: CASTDLSYNSPLHF. The CDR3 DNA reads TGTGCCAGCACAGACCTCTCCTATAATTCACCCCTCCACTTT.

This clonotype was seen more than once but under ten times. V usage is TRBV24-1 and J usage is TRBJ2-2; 12 positions agree with TRBD1. The CDR3 loop spans 16 amino acids. The V gene end was trimmed by 2 bases and the J gene end by 4 bases; junction bases not matched to a gene: 1. Germline lookup yields CDR1 KGHDR and CDR2 SFDVKD. CDR3 amino acids: CATSDWDRGRTGELFF. CDR3 in DNA: TGTGCCACCAGTGATTGGGACAGGGGGCGCACCGGGGAGCTGTTTTTT.

This clonotype was detected only once. The rearrangement links TRBV12-3 or TRBV12-4 to TRBJ1-1; D remains unclear. V dropped 7 bases and J dropped 11 bases, with 20 bases sitting between them. This CDR3 has 13 residues. The CDR3 DNA reads TGTGCCAGCACAGCAGGAGGGTCCTATCTCGCTTTCTTT. This translates into CASTAGGSYLAFF.

This sequence joins TRBV15 and TRBJ2-1, with TRBD1 as a possible D gene (5 bases). The CDR3 loop spans 15 amino acids. CDR1 LNHNV and CDR2 YYDKDF come from the germline V gene (reference sequence). V gave up 5 bases and J gave up 0 bases, with 11 bases separating them. CDR3 sequence reads: CATSSRQSSYNEQFF. In DNA, the CDR3 is TGTGCCACCAGCTCCCGACAGAGCTCCTACAATGAGCAGTTCTTC.

The chain recombines TRBV9 with TRBJ1-4; D perhaps matches TRBD1 (5 bases). V lost 2 bases, J lost 4 bases, and 15 bases lay in between. The CDR3 loop spans 16 amino acids. The germline CDR1 and CDR2 sequences are SGDLS and YYNGEE. This CDR3 is CASSVDGALGNEKLFF. DNA for the CDR3: TGTGCCAGCAGCGTGGACGGGGCGCTGGGTAATGAAAAACTGTTTTTT.

This clonotype was seen a handful of times. This sequence joins TRBV7-2 and TRBJ2-3; 8 bases fit TRBD1. V was pared by 3 bases and J by 5 bases, with 7 bases of the junction left unmatched. Germline V lookup: CDR1 SGHTA, CDR2 FQGNSA. The CDR3 spans 15 residues. This CDR3 is CASSLRTGSGDTQYF. The CDR3 nucleotides read TGTGCCAGCAGCTTGAGGACAGGGTCAGGAGATACGCAGTATTTT.

The chain employs TRBV4-1 and TRBJ2-7, with D possibly called TRBD1 or TRBD2 (5 bases each). The CDR3 extends over 15 amino acids. Germline CDR1 is MGHRA and CDR2 is YSYEKL. Trimming removed 4 bases at V and 2 bases at J, with 15 bases between. The CDR3 DNA reads TGCGCCAGCAGCCCTCTCTGGGACGGGACCTACGAGCAGTACTTC. Its protein product is CASSPLWDGTYEQYF.

The chain has TRBV6-5 and TRBJ1-2, with 7 positions matching TRBD1. From germline, CDR1 is MNHEY and CDR2 SVGAGI. Trimming removed 2 bases from V and 13 bases from J; junction bases left unmatched: 13. The CDR3 has 14 amino acids. CDR3 coding DNA: TGTGCCAGCAGTTACAGGGGGCCCTTAAAGGGGTGCACCTTC. Translation: CASSYRGPLKGCTF.

V and J are TRBV27 and TRBJ1-1, with D maybe TRBD1 (5 bases). The CDR3 has 13 residues. The germline CDR1 and CDR2 sequences are MNHEY and SMNVEV (reference sequence). Trimming took 7 bases from V and 2 from J, leaving 11 bases between them. In DNA, the CDR3 is TGTGCCAGCACCCCTCGGGGCAACACTGAAGCTTTCTTT. Its translation: CASTPRGNTEAFF.

V usage is TRBV6-1 and J usage is TRBJ2-7; 12 bases line up with TRBD2. There are 16 residues in the CDR3. J gave up 2 bases and V 6 bases, and 8 bases lay outside the gene matches. CDR1 and CDR2 (germline): MNHNS, SASEGT. CDR3 in amino acids: CASRLWTSGTTYEQYF. The CDR3 DNA reads as TGTGCCAGCAGACTTTGGACTAGCGGGACGACCTACGAGCAGTACTTC.

The rearrangement links TRBV5-1 to TRBJ2-4; no clear D gene. The CDR3 contains 13 residues. In germline, CDR1 is SGHRS, CDR2 YFSETQ. Trimming left V 0 bases short and J 8 bases short, with 9 bases between. DNA of the CDR3: TGCGCCAGCAGCTTGGCCGAGGATCACATTCAGTACTTC. It encodes CASSLAEDHIQYF.

This clonotype showed up just a few times. The CDR3 reads CASSYAGGPGETQYF. The CDR3 coding sequence is TGTGCCAGCAGTTACGCGGGAGGGCCAGGGGAGACCCAGTACTTC. The chain couples TRBV6-5 to TRBJ2-5, with 9 bases that match TRBD2. The CDR3 length is 15 residues. V lost 2 bases to trimming and J lost 5 bases; unmatched junction nucleotides: 6. Germline V gene lookup returns CDR1 MNHEY and CDR2 SVGAGI.

This clonotype has just one count. This rearrangement joins TRBV12-3 or TRBV12-4 to TRBJ1-2; D unclear. Trimming took 4 bases from V and 3 from J, leaving 18 bases between them. CDR3 length: 16 amino acids. The CDR3 DNA reads TGTGCCAGCAGTTCCCCCTCACTGGGAAGGGACTATGGCTACACCTTC. Translation gives CASSSPSLGRDYGYTF.

The genes are TRBV11-1 and TRBJ2-1; 7 positions match TRBD2. Germline V gene lookup returns CDR1 SGHAT and CDR2 FQDESV (reference sequence). The CDR3 has 18 residues. After removal of 6 bases from V and 2 bases from J, the junction contained 16 bases not matched to a gene. The CDR3 reads CASRPSGTRTITYNEQFF. The CDR3 coding sequence is TGTGCCAGCAGACCAAGCGGGACCAGGACTATTACCTACAATGAGCAGTTCTTC.